The clone carrying this T cell receptor beta chain was counted many times. Its specificity is unknown. Per germline, CDR1 DFQATT and CDR2 SNEGSKA (reference sequence). V dropped 1 base and J dropped 2 bases, with 14 bases sitting between them. This CDR3 region has 15 residues. This specimen belongs to a study of regulatory T cells in long-lasting Graves disease. Relying on iRepertoire HTBI primers and Arm-PCR of CDR3 regions, the team built TCR beta libraries. MiXCR, applied by TCRdb to the multiplex PCR reads, yields one record per CDR3 protein. The sample records roughly 520,000 distinct CDR3 sequences, around 13% being singletons. As to time point: newly diagnosed GD, antithyroid drugs for less than 3 months. The TCR library used RNA extracted from PBMCs. Study-level points and caveats: Persistent disease showed a preference for TRBV28, TRBJ1-2 and TRBJ2-5. Thyroid tissue went unexamined; only peripheral blood was analyzed.

The same specimen was also included in a second study, on T cells in Graves' hyperthyroidism and ophthalmopathy. As that report states: Orbital computed tomography, thyroid ultrasound, serum thyroxine and TRAb, and clinical symptoms together informed the diagnoses.

This specimen was peripheral blood mononuclear cells (PBMCs), taken at new diagnosis, from a patient treated with antithyroid drugs. J is TRBJ2-5 and V is TRBV20-1; possibly TRBD1 or TRBD2 for D (5 bases each). This TCR derives from a woman younger than 45 with Graves disease. Written as DNA, the CDR3 is TGCAGTGCTAGAGGCCAATGGGACGGACAAGAGACCCAGTACTTC. Translated: CSARGQWDGQETQYF.